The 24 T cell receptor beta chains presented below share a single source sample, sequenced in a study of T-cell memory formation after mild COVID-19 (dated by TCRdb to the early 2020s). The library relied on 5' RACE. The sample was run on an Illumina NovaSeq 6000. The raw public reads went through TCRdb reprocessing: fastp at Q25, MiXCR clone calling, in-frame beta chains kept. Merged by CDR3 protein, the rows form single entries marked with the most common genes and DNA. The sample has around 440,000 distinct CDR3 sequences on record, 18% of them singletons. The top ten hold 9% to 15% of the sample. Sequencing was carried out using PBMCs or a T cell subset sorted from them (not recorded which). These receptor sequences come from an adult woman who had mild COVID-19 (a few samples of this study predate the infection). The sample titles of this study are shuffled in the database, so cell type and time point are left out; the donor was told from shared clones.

CDR3 coding DNA: TGTGCCAGCAGGCCCCCGGGACTAGCGGGAAGAAATACGCAGTATTTT. Translation: CASRPPGLAGRNTQYF. The V call is TRBV6-5, the J call TRBJ2-3; 13 bases are a match to TRBD2. This CDR3 is 16 amino acids long. V was pared by 6 bases and J by 7 bases, with 10 bases of the junction left unmatched. CDR1 and CDR2 from the germline V gene are MNHEY and SVGAGI.

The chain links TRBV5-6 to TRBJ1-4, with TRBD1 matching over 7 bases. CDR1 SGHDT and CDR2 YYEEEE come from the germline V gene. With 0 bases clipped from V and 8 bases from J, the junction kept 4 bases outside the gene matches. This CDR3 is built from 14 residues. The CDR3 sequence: CASSLDRGEEKLFF. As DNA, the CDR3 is TGTGCCAGCAGCTTGGACAGGGGAGAGGAAAAACTGTTTTTT.

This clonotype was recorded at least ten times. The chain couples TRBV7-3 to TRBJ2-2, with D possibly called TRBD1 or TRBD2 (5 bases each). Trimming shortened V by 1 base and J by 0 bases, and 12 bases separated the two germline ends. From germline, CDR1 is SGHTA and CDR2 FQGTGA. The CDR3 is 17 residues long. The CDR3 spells CASSLMGPTTNTGELFF. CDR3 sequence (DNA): TGTGCCAGCAGCTTAATGGGACCAACGACGAACACCGGGGAGCTGTTTTTT.

The CDR3 region has the DNA TGCAGTGCTAGTGGACTAGCGGGGGGGCAGGATACGCAGTATTTT. Amino acids: CSASGLAGGQDTQYF. The chain is built from TRBV20-1 and TRBJ2-3, with 15 bases lining up with TRBD2. V lost 3 bases and J lost 6; bases outside the gene matches: 4. There are 15 residues in the CDR3. CDR1 DFQATT and CDR2 SNEGSKA come from the germline V gene (reference sequence).

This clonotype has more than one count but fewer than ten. DNA of the CDR3: TGCGCCAGCAGCCAAGTATATCTAGGGCCCGGGGTTGGCGGAACCTACGAGCAGTACTTC. This translates into CASSQVYLGPGVGGTYEQYF. The chain combines TRBV4-3 with TRBJ2-7; TRBD2 is a possible D gene (5 bases). This CDR3 comprises 20 residues. The germline gives CDR1 LGHNA, CDR2 YSLEER. V shed 1 base and J shed 2 bases, with 27 bases lying between them.

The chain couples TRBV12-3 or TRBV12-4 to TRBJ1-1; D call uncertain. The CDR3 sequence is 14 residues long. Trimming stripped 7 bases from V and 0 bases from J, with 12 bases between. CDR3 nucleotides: TGTGCCAGCAAGCGTTCATCCCTGAACACTGAAGCTTTCTTT. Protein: CASKRSSLNTEAFF.

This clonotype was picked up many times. For the CDR3, the DNA is TGTGCCAGCAGTCCCCGGACAGGGCAAGAGACCCAGTACTTC. It codes for CASSPRTGQETQYF. The chain combines TRBV5-4 with TRBJ2-5, with 8 nucleotides matching TRBD1. This CDR3 is built from 14 residues. Germline CDR1 and CDR2: SGHNT and YYREEE (reference sequence). Germline trimming cut 5 bases from V and 2 bases from J; bases unmatched to any gene: 5.

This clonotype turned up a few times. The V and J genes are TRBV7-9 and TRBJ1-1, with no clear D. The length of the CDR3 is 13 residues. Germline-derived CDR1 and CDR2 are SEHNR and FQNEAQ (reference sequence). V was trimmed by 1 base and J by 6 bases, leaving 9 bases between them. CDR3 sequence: CASSLVGLPEAFF. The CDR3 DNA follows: TGTGCCAGCAGCTTAGTAGGGTTACCTGAAGCTTTCTTT.

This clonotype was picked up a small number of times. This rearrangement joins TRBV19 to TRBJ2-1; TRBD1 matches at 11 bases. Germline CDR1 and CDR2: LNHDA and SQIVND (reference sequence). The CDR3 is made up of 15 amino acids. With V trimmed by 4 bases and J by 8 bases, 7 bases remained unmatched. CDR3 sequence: CASSKDRGLVDEQFF. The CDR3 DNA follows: TGTGCCAGTAGTAAGGACAGGGGGCTGGTCGATGAGCAGTTCTTC.

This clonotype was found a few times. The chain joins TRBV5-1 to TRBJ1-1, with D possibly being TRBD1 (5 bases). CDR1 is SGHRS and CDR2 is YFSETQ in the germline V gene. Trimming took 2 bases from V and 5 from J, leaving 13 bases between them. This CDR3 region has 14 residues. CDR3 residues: CASSFQGFGTEAFF. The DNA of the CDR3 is TGCGCCAGCAGCTTTCAGGGATTTGGGACTGAAGCTTTCTTT.

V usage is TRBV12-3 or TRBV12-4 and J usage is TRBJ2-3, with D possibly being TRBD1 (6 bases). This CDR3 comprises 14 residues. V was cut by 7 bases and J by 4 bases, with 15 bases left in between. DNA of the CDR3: TGTGCCAGCACCTTTACAGGGACCCCAGATACGCAGTATTTT. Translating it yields CASTFTGTPDTQYF.

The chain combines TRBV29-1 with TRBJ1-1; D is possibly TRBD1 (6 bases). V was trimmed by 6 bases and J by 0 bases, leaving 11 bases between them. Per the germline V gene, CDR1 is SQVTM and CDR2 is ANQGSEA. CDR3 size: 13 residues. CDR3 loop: CSVDRHLNTEAFF. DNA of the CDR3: TGCAGCGTCGACAGGCACCTGAACACTGAAGCTTTCTTT.

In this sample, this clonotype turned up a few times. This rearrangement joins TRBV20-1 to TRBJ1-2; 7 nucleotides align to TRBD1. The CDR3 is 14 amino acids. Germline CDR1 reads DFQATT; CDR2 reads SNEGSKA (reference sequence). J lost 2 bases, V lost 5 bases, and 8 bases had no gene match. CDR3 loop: CSAGRGTDNYGYTF. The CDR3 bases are TGCAGTGCTGGCCGAGGGACAGACAACTATGGCTACACCTTC.

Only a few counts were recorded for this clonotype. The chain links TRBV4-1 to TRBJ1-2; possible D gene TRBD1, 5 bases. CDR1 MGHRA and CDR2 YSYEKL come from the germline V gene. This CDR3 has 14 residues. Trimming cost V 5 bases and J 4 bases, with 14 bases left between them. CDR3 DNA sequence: TGCGCCAGCAGCGAATTGGTAGGGACCTATGGCTACACCTTC. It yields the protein CASSELVGTYGYTF.

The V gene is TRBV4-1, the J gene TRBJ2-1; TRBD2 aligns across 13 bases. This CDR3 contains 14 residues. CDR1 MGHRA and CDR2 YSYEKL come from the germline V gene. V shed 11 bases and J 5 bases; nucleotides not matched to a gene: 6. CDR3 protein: CAVQLAGGHNEQFF. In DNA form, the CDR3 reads TGCGCCGTACAACTAGCGGGGGGGCACAATGAGCAGTTCTTC.

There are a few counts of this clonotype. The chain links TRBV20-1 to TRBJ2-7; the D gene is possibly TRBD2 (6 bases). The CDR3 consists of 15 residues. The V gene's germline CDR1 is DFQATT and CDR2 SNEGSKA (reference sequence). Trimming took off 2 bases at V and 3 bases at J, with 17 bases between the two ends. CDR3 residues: CSARPPGTPNYEQYF. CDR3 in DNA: TGCAGTGCTAGACCCCCCGGGACTCCCAACTACGAGCAGTACTTC.

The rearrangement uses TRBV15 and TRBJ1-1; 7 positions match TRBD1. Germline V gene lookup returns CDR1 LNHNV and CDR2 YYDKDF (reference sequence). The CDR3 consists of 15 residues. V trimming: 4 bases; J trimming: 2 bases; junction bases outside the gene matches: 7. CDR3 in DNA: TGTGCCACCAGCAACCACAGGGGCGCTAACACTGAAGCTTTCTTT. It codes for CATSNHRGANTEAFF.

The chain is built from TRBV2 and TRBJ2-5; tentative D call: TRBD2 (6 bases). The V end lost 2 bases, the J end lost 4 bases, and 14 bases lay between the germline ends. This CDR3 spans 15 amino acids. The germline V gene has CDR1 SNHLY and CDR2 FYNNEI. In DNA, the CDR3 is TGTGCCAGCAGTGAACTGGGGACTGGCTTAGAGACCCAGTACTTC. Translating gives CASSELGTGLETQYF.

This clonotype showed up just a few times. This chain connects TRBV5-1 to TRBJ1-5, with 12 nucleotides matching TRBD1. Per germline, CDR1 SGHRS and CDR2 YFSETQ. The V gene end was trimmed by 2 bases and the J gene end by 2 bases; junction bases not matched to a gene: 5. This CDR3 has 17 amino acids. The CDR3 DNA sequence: TGCGCCAGCAGCTTAGGGACAGGGGGCCGCGGCAATCAGCCCCAGCATTTT. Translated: CASSLGTGGRGNQPQHF.

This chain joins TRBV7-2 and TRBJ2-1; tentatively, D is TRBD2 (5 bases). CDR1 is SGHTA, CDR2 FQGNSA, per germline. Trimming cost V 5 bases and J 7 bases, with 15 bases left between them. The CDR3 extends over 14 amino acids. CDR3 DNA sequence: TGTGCCAGCAGCCCCGGGGTAGCGAGGAATGAGCAGTTCTTC. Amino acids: CASSPGVARNEQFF.

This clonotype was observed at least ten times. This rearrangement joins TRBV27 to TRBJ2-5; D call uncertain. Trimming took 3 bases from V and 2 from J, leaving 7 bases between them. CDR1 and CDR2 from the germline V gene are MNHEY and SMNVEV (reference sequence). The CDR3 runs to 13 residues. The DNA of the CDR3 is TGTGCCAGCAGTTTGCGGCAGCAAGAGACCCAGTACTTC. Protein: CASSLRQQETQYF.

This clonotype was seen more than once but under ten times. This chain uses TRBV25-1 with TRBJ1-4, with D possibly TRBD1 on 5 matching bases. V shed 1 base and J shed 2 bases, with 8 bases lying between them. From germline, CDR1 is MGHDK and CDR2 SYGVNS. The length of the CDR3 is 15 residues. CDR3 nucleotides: TGTGCCAGCAGTGAATTCGGGGGGACTAATGAAAAACTGTTTTTT. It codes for CASSEFGGTNEKLFF.

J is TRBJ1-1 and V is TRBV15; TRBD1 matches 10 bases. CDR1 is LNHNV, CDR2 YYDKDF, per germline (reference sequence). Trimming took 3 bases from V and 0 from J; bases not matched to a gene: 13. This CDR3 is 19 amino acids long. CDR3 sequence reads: CATSRDIGTGAILNTEAFF. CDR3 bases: TGTGCCACCAGCAGGGACATCGGGACAGGGGCCATCCTGAACACTGAAGCTTTCTTT.

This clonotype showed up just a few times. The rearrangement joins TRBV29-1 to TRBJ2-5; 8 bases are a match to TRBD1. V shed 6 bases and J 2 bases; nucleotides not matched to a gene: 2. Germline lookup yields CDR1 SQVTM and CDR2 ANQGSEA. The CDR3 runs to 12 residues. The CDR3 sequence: CSVRTGQETQYF. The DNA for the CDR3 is TGCAGCGTGCGGACAGGGCAAGAGACCCAGTACTTC.